The source of this T cell receptor beta chain is a study of T cell responses to AZD1222 COVID-19 vaccine. Study details: Combined were second doses at about 4 or about 12 weeks. Study-level results: Breadth and depth of Spike-specific TCRs rose after two AZD1222 doses.

Sequencing used immunoSEQ multiplex PCR; TCRdb keeps in-frame clones, though not all of them. The repertoire holds 82,000 or so clones, with approximately 91% as singletons. Germline values: CDR1 KGHDR, CDR2 SFDVKD. V trimming: 4 bases; J trimming: 7 bases; junction bases outside the gene matches: 7. This CDR3 region has 16 residues. In the case of this clone: Its cognate antigen is unknown.

J is TRBJ1-5 and V is TRBV24-1, with 12 nucleotides matching TRBD1. Sample: peripheral blood, taken on day 0 of AZD1222 vaccination. The TCR was taken from an adult in good health. The chain's CDR3 is CATSESGQGAGQPQHF. In DNA, the CDR3 is TGTGCCACCAGTGAATCGGGACAGGGGGCGGGACAGCCCCAGCATTTT.